This TCR beta chain came from a study of CDR3 diversity in severe acne. TCRdb ran MiXCR on the PCR reads and lists one entry per CDR3 protein. The table lists roughly 100,000 distinct CDR3 sequences, 51% of them singletons. The junction had 8 bases not matched to a gene; V was cut back by 6 bases and J by 0 bases. This CDR3 has 15 residues. CDR1 is ENHRY and CDR2 is SYGVKD in the germline V gene. The chain has TRBV10-3 and TRBJ2-7; 7 bases are shared with TRBD2. The TCR sequence derives from a male donor with acne. The sample was blood. The CDR3 spells CAIRSSGASSYEQYF. The DNA of the CDR3 is TGTGCCATCAGGTCGAGCGGGGCGAGCTCCTACGAGCAGTACTTC.